The 18 T cell receptor beta chains reported below all come from one sample, sequenced in a study of regulatory T cells in long-lasting Graves disease. To make TCR beta libraries, researchers used iRepertoire HTBI primers and Arm-PCR of CDR3 regions. TCRdb passed the multiplex PCR reads through MiXCR, listing each CDR3 protein once. The table shows roughly 450,000 distinct CDR3 sequences, with 20% to 25% occurring only once. Time point denoted: persistent/refractory GD, antithyroid drugs over 5 years with positive TRAb. PBMC RNA was the source of the TCR library. The starting material was peripheral blood mononuclear cells (PBMCs), obtained when the disease was refractory, from a patient treated with antithyroid drugs. The receptors were gathered from a female donor with Graves disease.

The chain combines TRBV9 with TRBJ1-1; D is undetermined. The CDR3 totals 15 residues. Looked up from germline, CDR1 is SGDLS and CDR2 is YYNGEE. Deletions cut 4 bases from V and 0 bases from J, with 13 bases between. CDR3 region: CASSPDLGLNTEAFF. DNA for the CDR3: TGTGCCAGCAGCCCTGACTTAGGACTGAACACTGAAGCTTTCTTT.

This rearrangement joins TRBV20-1 to TRBJ2-3, with D possibly matching TRBD2 (7 bases). V was clipped by 6 bases and J by 1 base, with 14 bases between them. The germline CDR1 and CDR2 sequences are DFQATT and SNEGSKA (reference sequence). The CDR3 has 14 residues. Written as DNA, the CDR3 is TGCAGTGCCCGAAGGGGGGGTCGCACAGATACGCAGTATTTT. This gives the protein CSARRGGRTDTQYF.

This clonotype was counted a few times. J is TRBJ1-1 and V is TRBV30; D is unresolved. V lost 2 bases and J lost 7, with 8 bases in between. CDR3 length equals 11 residues. Germline V gives CDR1 GTSNPN, CDR2 SVGIG (reference sequence). The DNA of the CDR3 is TGTGCCTGGAGTCCCCAGAATGAAGCTTTCTTT. Translation gives CAWSPQNEAFF.

This clonotype was seen a handful of times. The chain carries TRBV20-1 and TRBJ2-7; D assignment may be TRBD1 or TRBD2 (5 bases each). With 1 base removed from V and 6 bases from J, the gap between germline ends came to 10 bases. CDR1 is DFQATT, CDR2 SNEGSKA, per germline (reference sequence). CDR3 length: 12 residues. The CDR3 coding sequence is TGCAGTGCTAGAGGCAGGGAGCCCGAGCAGTACTTC. Protein product: CSARGREPEQYF.

This chain connects TRBV9 to TRBJ1-2; no clear D. The CDR3 spans 14 residues. Germline V lookup: CDR1 SGDLS, CDR2 YYNGEE. The V and J ends lost 0 bases and 8 bases respectively, with 14 bases between them. Written as DNA, the CDR3 is TGTGCCAGCAGCGTAGAAGGTTTAGGGTTCGGCTACACCTTC. As protein: CASSVEGLGFGYTF.

This clonotype has at least ten counts. The chain has TRBV27 and TRBJ1-5, with 7 nucleotides matching TRBD1. This CDR3 contains 15 residues. From germline, CDR1 is MNHEY and CDR2 SMNVEV (reference sequence). With 2 bases clipped from V and 2 bases from J, the junction kept 3 bases outside the gene matches. CDR3 amino acids: CASSLTGVGNQPQHF. CDR3 bases: TGTGCCAGCAGTTTAACAGGGGTTGGCAATCAGCCCCAGCATTTT.

As for this clonotype: The junction departs from germline at one end; a sequencing error may be responsible. The chain carries TRBV19 and TRBJ1-5; D is undetermined. Per germline, CDR1 LNHDA and CDR2 SQIVND (reference sequence). This CDR3 is 12 amino acids long. CDR3 nucleotides: TGTGACAGTAGTATAACGAGACAGCCCCAGCATTTT. Its translation: CDSSITRQPQHF.

This clonotype was detected many times. The J gene is TRBJ1-1, the V gene TRBV28; D unclear. The V end lost 2 bases, the J end lost 2 bases, and 12 bases lay between the germline ends. CDR3 length: 15 residues. Germline V gives CDR1 MDHEN, CDR2 SYDVKM. This CDR3 reads CASSLRIGSNTEAFF. The CDR3 nucleotides are TGTGCCAGCAGTTTAAGGATAGGCAGCAACACTGAAGCTTTCTTT.

The chain links TRBV9 to TRBJ2-2; D not resolved. The CDR3 covers 15 residues. CDR1 SGDLS and CDR2 YYNGEE come from the germline V gene. Trimming left V 1 base short and J 4 bases short, with 11 bases between. The CDR3 nucleotides are TGTGCCAGCAGCGTATCCCAGAAGTTCACCGGGGAGCTGTTTTTT. Protein product: CASSVSQKFTGELFF.

A remark on this clonotype: A much bigger clone sits one base away, suggesting this may be a read error. The V call is TRBV6-5, the J call TRBJ1-1; 12 bases fit TRBD1. The CDR3 is made up of 18 amino acids. The V gene's germline CDR1 is MNHEY and CDR2 SVGAGI. As DNA, the CDR3 is TGTGCCAACAGTTACTCCCCCCACGGGACAGGGGGCGGCACTGAAGCTTTCTTT. Its protein is CANSYSPHGTGGGTEAFF.

In this sample, this clonotype turned up many times. The chain employs TRBV2 and TRBJ1-5; 11 bases are shared with TRBD1. Trimming took 4 bases from V and 5 from J; bases not matched to a gene: 1. Germline V gene sequence: CDR1 SNHLY, CDR2 FYNNEI. The CDR3 covers 14 residues. The CDR3 here is CASSGTGGDQPQHF. The CDR3 nucleotides are TGTGCCAGCAGTGGGACAGGGGGCGATCAGCCCCAGCATTTT.

This clonotype was counted at least ten times. The chain couples TRBV12-5 to TRBJ2-5; TRBD2 matches 9 bases. J was trimmed by 3 bases and V by 6 bases; bases with no gene match: 5. The germline V gene encodes CDR1 LGHNT and CDR2 FRNRAP. The CDR3 runs to 14 residues. The CDR3 loop reads CASGLAGKEETQYF. DNA of the CDR3: TGTGCTAGTGGGCTAGCGGGGAAGGAAGAGACCCAGTACTTC.

This clonotype was picked up many times. The chain links TRBV27 to TRBJ1-1; D not certain. The germline V and J ends were trimmed by 6 bases and 0 bases, with 11 bases remaining between them. Germline V gene sequence: CDR1 MNHEY, CDR2 SMNVEV (reference sequence). This CDR3 is built from 14 residues. The CDR3 DNA is TGTGCCAGCAGCTATGGACTCTTGAACACTGAAGCTTTCTTT. It encodes CASSYGLLNTEAFF.

The chain joins TRBV5-4 to TRBJ1-4, with unresolved D. Germline V lookup: CDR1 SGHNT, CDR2 YYREEE (reference sequence). This CDR3 contains 15 residues. Deletions cut 3 bases from V and 8 bases from J, with 17 bases between. CDR3: CASSSDPLHGEKLFF. In DNA, the CDR3 is TGTGCCAGCAGCTCCGACCCCCTCCACGGCGAAAAACTGTTTTTT.

This clonotype was seen a few times. The CDR3 loop is CASSQDGEREWETQYF. CDR3 DNA sequence: TGCGCCAGCAGCCAGGACGGGGAACGAGAATGGGAGACCCAGTACTTC. The V gene is TRBV5-1, the J gene TRBJ2-5; the D gene is possibly TRBD2 (5 bases). Germline V lookup: CDR1 SGHRS, CDR2 YFSETQ. The V gene lost 4 bases and the J gene lost 5 bases, with 21 bases spanning the gap. The CDR3 consists of 16 residues.

This clonotype was seen a single time. The V and J genes are TRBV20-1 and TRBJ2-3; D unclear. Trimming cost V 3 bases and J 0 bases, with 7 bases left between them. The CDR3 consists of 13 residues. The germline CDR1 and CDR2 sequences are DFQATT and SNEGSKA (reference sequence). The CDR3 nucleotides read TGCAGTGCTAGGCATGTCAGCACAGATACGCAGTATTTT. Encoded protein: CSARHVSTDTQYF.

The chain uses TRBV9 and TRBJ2-7, with D possibly TRBD1 on 6 matching bases. Trimming stripped 4 bases from V and 7 bases from J, with 18 bases between. The CDR3 extends over 14 amino acids. Germline lookup yields CDR1 SGDLS and CDR2 YYNGEE. CDR3 nucleotides: TGTGCCAGCAGCAAACGGACAGCCTCAGGGGAGCAGTACTTC. Protein product: CASSKRTASGEQYF. Full variable domain (outside the CDR3, taken from reference TRBV9 and TRBJ2-7): DSGVTQTPKHLITATGQRVTLRCSPRSGDLSVYWYQQSLDQGLQFLIQYYNGEERAKGNILERFSAQQFPDLHSELNLSSLELGDSALYFCASSKRTASGEQYFGPGTRLTVT.

This clonotype appeared a few times. The CDR3 loop is CAWRTSGYTGELFF. The CDR3 bases are TGTGCCTGGAGAACCAGCGGGTACACCGGGGAGCTGTTTTTT. The chain couples TRBV30 to TRBJ2-2, with a possible D match to TRBD2 (6 bases). This CDR3 has 14 amino acids. Germline V lookup: CDR1 GTSNPN, CDR2 SVGIG (reference sequence). With 3 bases removed from V and 3 bases from J, the gap between germline ends came to 11 bases. Supplemented by reference TRBV30 and TRBJ2-2, the full variable domain reads SQTIHQWPATLVQPVGSPLSLECTVEGTSNPNLYWYRQAAGRGLQLLFYSVGIGQISSEVPQNLSASRPQDRQFILSSKKLLLSDSGFYLCAWRTSGYTGELFFGEGSRLTVL.